The entry below gives a single TCR beta chain sequence along with its context. This entry is derived from a study of cytomegalovirus exposure and HLA in healthy donors. Germline V gene data show CDR1 as SGHRS and CDR2 as YFSETQ. The ends were cut back, 1 base at V and 4 bases at J, with 9 bases in the middle. CDR3 length: 14 amino acids. Primers included in the PCR were 60 Vbeta and 13 Jbeta primers. Only in-frame clones appear in the TCRdb table, and some are missing; sequencing was by immunoSEQ multiplex PCR. The table shows about 140,000 clones, with approximately 79% occurring only once. This rearrangement joins TRBV5-1 to TRBJ1-3; D gene ambiguous. The sample was PBMCs. This receptor was obtained from a man younger than 35 in good health and CMV-seronegative. Here the CDR3 DNA reads TGCGCCAGCAGCTTGCAGGCCTCCGGAAACACCATATATTTT. Translation gives CASSLQASGNTIYF.